Below, 31 T cell receptor beta chains from the same sample are listed, as sequenced in a study of PD-1 blockade in mismatch repair-deficient tumors. TCRdb keeps only in-frame clones here, not all; method: immunoSEQ multiplex PCR. The sample consists of roughly 110,000 clones, over 60% of them appearing once. Sample: peripheral blood, taken about 60 weeks after starting pembrolizumab. All receptors derive from an adult with mismatch repair-deficient cancer.

This sequence joins TRBV18 and TRBJ2-7; no reliable D call. The CDR3 runs to 14 residues. Between the trimmed V and J ends, which lost 3 bases and 5 bases, there was a span of 14 bases. Germline lookup yields CDR1 KGHSH and CDR2 LQKENI. CDR3 in DNA: TGTGCCAGCTCACCCGCATACATGAGACACGAGCAGTACTTC. Translated, it gives CASSPAYMRHEQYF.

The chain uses TRBV29-1 and TRBJ2-5; 12 bases align to TRBD2. The V segment lost 3 bases and the J segment 2 bases; nucleotides outside the gene matches: 7. The germline V gene has CDR1 SQVTM and CDR2 ANQGSEA. The CDR3 consists of 16 residues. The CDR3, as DNA: TGCAGCGTTGAGGGACTAGCGGGCCTAGTTCAAGAGACCCAGTACTTC. Protein product: CSVEGLAGLVQETQYF.

V usage is TRBV15 and J usage is TRBJ2-3; TRBD2 might be the D (5 bases). Germline CDR1 and CDR2: LNHNV and YYDKDF (reference sequence). The CDR3 totals 15 residues. V was clipped by 2 bases and J by 4 bases, with 13 bases between them. The CDR3 sequence: CATSRKTGSADTQYF. Here the CDR3 DNA reads TGTGCCACCAGCAGAAAGACGGGGAGCGCAGATACGCAGTATTTT.

This chain links TRBV6-5 with TRBJ1-1; 7 positions match TRBD1. In germline, CDR1 is MNHEY, CDR2 SVGAGI. V shed 2 bases and J 4 bases; nucleotides not matched to a gene: 4. This CDR3 region has 14 residues. The CDR3 nucleotides are TGTGCCAGCAGTTACAACAGGGGCGGCACTGAAGCTTTCTTT. The encoded protein is CASSYNRGGTEAFF.

The genes are TRBV19 and TRBJ1-2; 8 bases align to TRBD1. Per germline, CDR1 LNHDA and CDR2 SQIVND (reference sequence). There are 14 residues in the CDR3. After removal of 8 bases from V and 3 bases from J, the junction contained 8 bases not matched to a gene. The CDR3 region is CASGQGYKDYGYTF. CDR3 nucleotides: TGTGCCAGTGGACAGGGTTATAAGGACTATGGCTACACCTTC.

This chain connects TRBV5-5 to TRBJ2-1, with D unclear. Germline CDR1 reads SGHKS; CDR2 reads YYEKEE (reference sequence). V lost 1 base and J 4 bases, leaving 6 bases between the germline ends. This CDR3 contains 13 residues. The CDR3 loop is CASSLFRYNEQFF. CDR3 in DNA: TGTGCCAGCAGCTTGTTCAGATACAATGAGCAGTTCTTC.

The V call is TRBV2, the J call TRBJ1-3, with 10 bases lining up with TRBD1. The CDR3 length is 15 residues. The V segment lost 4 bases and the J segment 2 bases; nucleotides outside the gene matches: 2. Germline CDR1 SNHLY, CDR2 FYNNEI. The CDR3 DNA reads TGTGCCAGCAGTGGACAGGGGGCAGCTGGAAACACCATATATTTT. This sequence encodes CASSGQGAAGNTIYF. Based on the CDR3 plus reference TRBV2 and TRBJ1-3, the full variable domain is EPEVTQTPSHQVTQMGQEVILRCVPISNHLYFYWYRQILGQKVEFLVSFYNNEISEKSEIFDDQFSVERPDGSNFTLKIRSTKLEDSAMYFCASSGQGAAGNTIYFGEGSWLTVV.

The chain recombines TRBV15 with TRBJ1-5, with D perhaps TRBD1 (6 bases). Per the germline V gene, CDR1 is LNHNV and CDR2 is YYDKDF (reference sequence). Trimming removed 5 bases from V and 1 base from J, with 9 bases in between. The CDR3 has 14 amino acids. CDR3 residues: CATSGGGSNQPQHF. The DNA for the CDR3 is TGTGCCACCAGCGGAGGGGGAAGCAATCAGCCCCAGCATTTT.

The V and J genes are TRBV19 and TRBJ2-7, with D perhaps given as TRBD1 or TRBD2 (5 bases each). Germline CDR1 is LNHDA and CDR2 is SQIVND (reference sequence). The ends were cut back, 5 bases at V and 7 bases at J, with 21 bases in the middle. The CDR3 has 15 residues. This chain's CDR3 is CASSDTGTPLGEQYF. The DNA for the CDR3 is TGTGCCAGTAGTGACACCGGGACCCCACTGGGGGAGCAGTACTTC. Full variable domain (remainder filled in from reference TRBV19 and TRBJ2-7): DGGITQSPKYLFRKEGQNVTLSCEQNLNHDAMYWYRQDPGQGLRLIYYSQIVNDFQKGDIAEGYSVSREKKESFPLTVTSAQKNPTAFYLCASSDTGTPLGEQYFGPGTRLTVT.

The chain joins TRBV5-4 to TRBJ1-1; D is possibly TRBD1 (6 bases). This CDR3 spans 14 amino acids. The germline V gene has CDR1 SGHNT and CDR2 YYREEE (reference sequence). The V and J ends lost 3 bases and 4 bases respectively, with 13 bases between them. The CDR3 DNA sequence: TGTGCCAGCAGCTCGACAGGCGGGTCCACTGAAGCTTTCTTT. It specifies CASSSTGGSTEAFF.

This chain connects TRBV11-2 to TRBJ2-2, with 9 nucleotides matching TRBD2. Germline V gene sequence: CDR1 SGHAT, CDR2 FQNNGV. There are 18 residues in the CDR3. V was clipped by 4 bases and J by 1 base; unmatched bases: 10. The DNA for the CDR3 is TGTGCCAGCAGCTCCGAACCGGGACTAGCAGTGAACACCGGGGAGCTGTTTTTT. Protein product: CASSSEPGLAVNTGELFF.

The chain has TRBV29-1 and TRBJ2-2; no clear D gene. This CDR3 has 19 amino acids. Trimming left V 4 bases short and J 5 bases short, with 29 bases between. The germline V gene encodes CDR1 SQVTM and CDR2 ANQGSEA. The CDR3 protein is CSVGPLRFVGLRNTGELFF. CDR3 coding DNA: TGCAGCGTTGGACCCTTGCGGTTTGTCGGGCTAAGGAATACCGGGGAGCTGTTTTTT.

The chain combines TRBV7-9 with TRBJ2-7; either TRBD1 or TRBD2 may supply D (5 bases each). This CDR3 region has 16 residues. The ends were cut back, 3 bases at V and 3 bases at J, with 18 bases in the middle. CDR1 is SEHNR, CDR2 FQNEAQ, per germline (reference sequence). CDR3 residues: CASSLGPGRSFYEQYF. CDR3 bases: TGTGCCAGCAGCTTGGGCCCGGGACGATCCTTCTACGAGCAGTACTTC.

This chain connects TRBV27 to TRBJ2-5, with D maybe TRBD2 (7 bases). Trimming stripped 5 bases from V and 5 bases from J, with 18 bases between. This CDR3 contains 15 residues. Germline V gene lookup returns CDR1 MNHEY and CDR2 SMNVEV (reference sequence). The DNA of the CDR3 is TGTGCCAGCAGTGTTATAGGGGGGGCTGGGGAGACCCAGTACTTC. This gives the protein CASSVIGGAGETQYF.

A single count supports this clone. V is TRBV19 and J is TRBJ1-4, with TRBD1 matching over 8 bases. V shed 6 bases and J 4 bases; nucleotides not matched to a gene: 1. The CDR3 spans 13 residues. The germline gives CDR1 LNHDA, CDR2 SQIVND (reference sequence). CDR3 region: CASSDRGNEKLFF. As DNA, the CDR3 is TGTGCCAGTAGCGACAGGGGTAATGAAAAACTGTTTTTT.

CDR3 amino acids: CASSVDPNPTNYNEQFF. The CDR3 nucleotides read TGTGCCAGCAGCGTAGATCCCAACCCGACTAATTACAATGAGCAGTTCTTC. This chain connects TRBV9 to TRBJ2-1, with TRBD2 as a possible D gene (5 bases). Trimming left V 0 bases short and J 4 bases short, with 17 bases between. Per germline, CDR1 SGDLS and CDR2 YYNGEE. CDR3 length: 17 amino acids.

The chain carries TRBV6-1 and TRBJ1-2; D call uncertain. Germline assignment: CDR1 MNHNS and CDR2 SASEGT. The ends were cut back, 3 bases at V and 7 bases at J, with 9 bases in the middle. The CDR3 covers 12 residues. The CDR3 region is CASSEIIAGYTF. CDR3 coding DNA: TGTGCCAGCAGTGAGATAATTGCTGGCTACACCTTC.

In this sample, this clone turned up a few times. The CDR3 loop reads CAWSRTGWQPQHF. The CDR3 bases are TGTGCCTGGAGTCGGACAGGGTGGCAGCCCCAGCATTTT. V gene TRBV30 combines with J gene TRBJ1-5, with 8 nucleotides matching TRBD1. J lost 7 bases, V lost 2 bases, and 4 bases had no gene match. Germline-derived CDR1 and CDR2 are GTSNPN and SVGIG (reference sequence). This CDR3 region has 13 residues.

The table lists this clone with a few counts. The CDR3 region is CASSQRGGTEAFF. The CDR3 DNA follows: TGTGCCAGCAGCCAGAGAGGAGGCACTGAAGCTTTCTTT. This chain joins TRBV7-3 and TRBJ1-1; D is ambiguous. The CDR3 length is 13 residues. CDR1 SGHTA and CDR2 FQGTGA come from the germline V gene. Trimming shortened V by 5 bases and J by 4 bases, and 11 bases separated the two germline ends.

CDR3 DNA: TGTGCCAGCGCGTATTCCACAGATACGCAGTATTTT. Protein: CASAYSTDTQYF. This chain joins TRBV11-2 and TRBJ2-3; D gene unclear. The CDR3 totals 12 residues. With 8 bases removed from V and 2 bases from J, the gap between germline ends came to 8 bases. The germline gives CDR1 SGHAT, CDR2 FQNNGV.

The chain employs TRBV6-1 and TRBJ1-1; the D gene is possibly TRBD1 (6 bases). Germline loops: CDR1 MNHNS, CDR2 SASEGT. V was shortened by 7 bases and J by 5 bases, with 17 bases between the two germline ends. This CDR3 spans 14 amino acids. The CDR3 DNA sequence: TGTGCCAGCATGAAGGGGGGACAACGGACTGAAGCTTTCTTT. Residues: CASMKGGQRTEAFF.

This sequence joins TRBV4-2 and TRBJ2-4, with 8 bases that match TRBD1. The CDR3 contains 15 residues. Germline-derived CDR1 and CDR2 are LGHNA and YNFKEQ. After removal of 0 bases from V and 9 bases from J, the junction contained 7 bases not matched to a gene. CDR3 sequence: CASSQDGDRRSIQYF. Written as DNA, the CDR3 is TGTGCCAGCAGCCAAGATGGGGACAGGCGCAGCATTCAGTACTTC.

V is TRBV30 and J is TRBJ1-2, with D possibly TRBD1 on 5 matching bases. The CDR3 is 13 amino acids. V gave up 3 bases and J gave up 2 bases, with 10 bases separating them. Germline V gene lookup returns CDR1 GTSNPN and CDR2 SVGIG (reference sequence). CDR3 amino acids: CAWRKDINYGYTF. In nucleotides, the CDR3 is TGTGCCTGGAGGAAGGACATCAACTATGGCTACACCTTC. Using reference TRBV30 and TRBJ1-2 for the parts outside the CDR3, the full variable domain is SQTIHQWPATLVQPVGSPLSLECTVEGTSNPNLYWYRQAAGRGLQLLFYSVGIGQISSEVPQNLSASRPQDRQFILSSKKLLLSDSGFYLCAWRKDINYGYTFGSGTRLTVV.

This rearrangement joins TRBV27 to TRBJ2-2, with 10 bases that match TRBD2. The junction had 5 bases not matched to a gene; V was cut back by 6 bases and J by 7 bases. Germline V gene sequence: CDR1 MNHEY, CDR2 SMNVEV (reference sequence). This CDR3 is built from 14 residues. In DNA, the CDR3 is TGTGCCAGCAGGCCGGGACTAGCGAACGGGGAGCTGTTTTTT. It is translated as CASRPGLANGELFF.

The chain recombines TRBV10-1 with TRBJ1-4, with D possibly matching TRBD1 (5 bases). The CDR3 loop spans 13 amino acids. CDR1 and CDR2 from the germline V gene are WNHNN and SYGVQD (reference sequence). Trimming took off 8 bases at V and 8 bases at J, with 15 bases between the two ends. CDR3 DNA sequence: TGCGCCAGCTCCGACAGAGCGGAAGAAAAACTGTTTTTT. Translating it yields CASSDRAEEKLFF.

V and J are TRBV13 and TRBJ2-7; 10 bases agree with TRBD2. V lost 4 bases to trimming and J lost 4 bases; unmatched junction nucleotides: 16. The CDR3 has 18 amino acids. Germline CDR1 is PRHDT and CDR2 is FYEKMQ (reference sequence). The CDR3 is CASSYQPTASGRVYEQYF. The CDR3 coding sequence is TGTGCCAGCAGCTACCAACCCACGGCTAGCGGGAGAGTGTACGAGCAGTACTTC. Full variable domain (outside the CDR3, taken from reference TRBV13 and TRBJ2-7): AAGVIQSPRHLIKEKRETATLKCYPIPRHDTVYWYQQGPGQDPQFLISFYEKMQSDKGSIPDRFSAQQFSDYHSELNMSSLELGDSALYFCASSYQPTASGRVYEQYFGPGTRLTVT.

V and J are TRBV18 and TRBJ1-1, with D maybe TRBD1 (5 bases). V was pared by 0 bases and J by 0 bases, with 11 bases between. The CDR3 spans 16 residues. Germline CDR1 and CDR2: KGHSH and LQKENI. In nucleotides, the CDR3 is TGTGCCAGCTCACCACCCCAGGGCCCCATGAACACTGAAGCTTTCTTT. Amino acid sequence: CASSPPQGPMNTEAFF.

A few counts support this clone. This chain joins TRBV5-1 and TRBJ2-5; 7 nucleotides agree with TRBD1. The germline CDR1 and CDR2 sequences are SGHRS and YFSETQ. The CDR3 covers 15 residues. The ends lost 6 bases at V and 5 bases at J; junction bases unmatched: 13. Here the CDR3 reads CASTSSTGSVETQYF. The CDR3 nucleotides are TGCGCCAGCACATCCTCGACAGGGTCCGTGGAGACCCAGTACTTC.

V is TRBV12-5 and J is TRBJ1-4, with D possibly matching TRBD1 (6 bases). The CDR3 is 16 amino acids. CDR1 and CDR2 (germline): LGHNT, FRNRAP. Trimming removed 2 bases from V and 5 bases from J, with 15 bases in between. CDR3 DNA sequence: TGTGCTAGTGGTTTGCCCCAGCCAGGGGACAATGAAAAACTGTTTTTT. This encodes CASGLPQPGDNEKLFF.

As for this clone: The identical CDR3 is also encoded by other nucleotide sequences in the sample. The CDR3 DNA follows: TGCAGCGTTGAAACGGGGAGAAATGAAAAACTGTTTTTT. As protein: CSVETGRNEKLFF. The genes are TRBV29-1 and TRBJ1-4; D is undetermined. Between the trimmed V and J ends, which lost 2 bases and 5 bases, there was a span of 9 bases. CDR3 size: 13 residues. CDR1 and CDR2 (germline): SQVTM, ANQGSEA.

The V gene is TRBV28, the J gene TRBJ2-6, with 8 bases fitting TRBD2. V dropped 5 bases and J dropped 0; count of bases not matched to a gene: 3. This CDR3 spans 16 amino acids. Looked up from germline, CDR1 is MDHEN and CDR2 is SYDVKM. The CDR3 DNA sequence: TGTGCCAGCAGTATTAGCGGGATCTCTGGGGCCAACGTCCTGACTTTC. Encoded protein: CASSISGISGANVLTF.